The 10 T cell receptor beta chains below all came from one sample that was sequenced in a study of response to subunit inactivated influenza vaccine. TCRdb ran MiXCR on the RT-PCR reads and lists one entry per CDR3 protein. The sample has about 570,000 distinct CDR3 sequences; over 9% are singletons. The sample was also linked to a second study, of T cells expressing NK-cell markers. As that study records: The authors generated TCR beta cDNA through 5'RACE template switching with UMIs.

Sequences were derived from PBMCs from blood, sampled on the day of vaccination. Every receptor here comes from a man aged 50-59 years who received an inactivated influenza vaccine.

This clonotype was detected only a few times. The chain joins TRBV4-2 to TRBJ1-2; D gene ambiguous. The CDR3 runs 14 residues. Germline V CDR1 and CDR2: LGHNA, YNFKEQ. V lost 0 bases and J 7 bases, leaving 12 bases between the germline ends. CDR3 nucleotide sequence: TGTGCCAGCAGCCAAGATCCGGGGTTACGTGGCTACACCTTC. Its translation is CASSQDPGLRGYTF.

The chain combines TRBV3-1 with TRBJ2-3, with D possibly matching TRBD2 (5 bases). V was trimmed by 2 bases and J by 1 base, leaving 10 bases between them. The V gene's germline CDR1 is LGHDT and CDR2 YNNKEL (reference sequence). CDR3 length: 15 amino acids. CDR3 in DNA: TGTGCCAGCAGCCAACAGGCCGGGGGCACAGATACGCAGTATTTT. It codes for CASSQQAGGTDTQYF.

V is TRBV30 and J is TRBJ2-3, with D maybe TRBD2 (7 bases). This CDR3 has 13 residues. Germline values: CDR1 GTSNPN, CDR2 SVGIG (reference sequence). The germline V and J ends were trimmed by 2 bases and 4 bases, with 10 bases remaining between them. CDR3 amino acids: CAWSPGGPDTQYF. The CDR3, as DNA: TGTGCCTGGAGTCCGGGGGGCCCAGATACGCAGTATTTT.

This clonotype was seen repeatedly, ten times or more. The chain employs TRBV5-1 and TRBJ1-1; D possibly corresponds to TRBD1 (6 bases). This CDR3 comprises 14 residues. V lost 5 bases, J lost 2 bases, and 13 bases lay in between. Germline loops: CDR1 SGHRS, CDR2 YFSETQ. The CDR3 loop reads CASSPGRGNTEAFF. CDR3 bases: TGCGCCAGCAGTCCCGGCAGGGGCAACACTGAAGCTTTCTTT.

This clonotype has a count of ten or more. V and J are TRBV15 and TRBJ2-4; D might be TRBD2 (5 bases). Germline assignment: CDR1 LNHNV and CDR2 YYDKDF (reference sequence). V gave up 5 bases and J gave up 2 bases, with 19 bases separating them. There are 17 residues in the CDR3. CDR3 amino acids: CATSEGSALITKNIQYF. The CDR3 DNA sequence: TGTGCCACCAGCGAGGGTAGCGCACTAATAACCAAAAACATTCAGTACTTC.

The V call is TRBV11-3, the J call TRBJ2-1; TRBD2 matches 16 bases. Germline assignment: CDR1 SGHNT and CDR2 YENEEA. J lost 2 bases, V lost 4 bases, and 11 bases had no gene match. The CDR3 is 20 residues long. CDR3 nucleotides: TGTGCCAGCAGCTCCGGTAGGGGACTAGCGGGAGGGGGGACCTACAATGAGCAGTTCTTC. Translation: CASSSGRGLAGGGTYNEQFF.

The chain recombines TRBV11-1 with TRBJ2-1; no definite D call. The V and J ends lost 5 bases and 7 bases respectively, with 18 bases between them. The CDR3 contains 15 residues. The germline V gene encodes CDR1 SGHAT and CDR2 FQDESV (reference sequence). CDR3 amino acids: CASSPRVEGKNEQFF. The CDR3 nucleotides are TGTGCCAGCAGCCCCCGCGTTGAAGGGAAAAATGAGCAGTTCTTC.

The rearrangement uses TRBV11-2 and TRBJ2-7; possibly TRBD2 for D (5 bases). The CDR3 sequence is 13 residues long. With 3 bases removed from V and 3 bases from J, the gap between germline ends came to 9 bases. Per germline, CDR1 SGHAT and CDR2 FQNNGV. CDR3 DNA: TGTGCCAGCAGCTTTGGACTGGACTACGAGCAGTACTTC. The encoded protein is CASSFGLDYEQYF.

The table lists this clonotype with a few counts. The genes are TRBV27 and TRBJ2-7; 8 nucleotides align to TRBD2. V dropped 2 bases and J dropped 9; count of bases not matched to a gene: 0. The germline CDR1 and CDR2 sequences are MNHEY and SMNVEV (reference sequence). The length of the CDR3 is 11 residues. CDR3 in amino acids: CASSLGTRQYF. CDR3 DNA: TGTGCCAGCAGTTTAGGGACTAGGCAGTACTTC.

A few counts support this clonotype. The rearrangement uses TRBV28 and TRBJ1-5; D remains ambiguous. CDR3 length: 14 amino acids. From germline, CDR1 is MDHEN and CDR2 SYDVKM. V was shortened by 1 base and J by 4 bases, with 8 bases between the two germline ends. The CDR3 nucleotides are TGTGCCAGCAGTTTATCCCTCCTTAATCAGCCCCAGCATTTT. Its protein is CASSLSLLNQPQHF.